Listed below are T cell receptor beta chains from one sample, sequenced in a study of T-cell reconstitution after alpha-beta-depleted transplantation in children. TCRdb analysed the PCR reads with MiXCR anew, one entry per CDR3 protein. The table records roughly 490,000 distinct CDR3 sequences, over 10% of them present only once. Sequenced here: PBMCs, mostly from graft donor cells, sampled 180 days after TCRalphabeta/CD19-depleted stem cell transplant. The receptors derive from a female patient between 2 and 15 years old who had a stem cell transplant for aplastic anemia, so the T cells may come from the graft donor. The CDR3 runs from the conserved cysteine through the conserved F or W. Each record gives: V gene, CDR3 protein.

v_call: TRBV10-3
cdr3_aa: CSVAGVRDTQYF

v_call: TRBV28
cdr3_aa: CASSPPGGRASYEQYF

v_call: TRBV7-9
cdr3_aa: CLGGGAGNDNEQFF

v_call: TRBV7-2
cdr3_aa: CASSLGQGSYQPQHF

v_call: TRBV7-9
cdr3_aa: CASSLGLAGTTGELFF

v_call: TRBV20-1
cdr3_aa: CSARDLSRGSQETQYF

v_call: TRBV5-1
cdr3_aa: CASSRPSGTGGFWGPTEAFF

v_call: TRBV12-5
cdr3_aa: CASGRNLQYEQFF

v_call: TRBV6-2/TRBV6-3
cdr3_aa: CASSYVVTEAFF

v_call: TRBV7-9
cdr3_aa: CASSPHISEAFF

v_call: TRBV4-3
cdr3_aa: CASSQGPPEDYEQYF

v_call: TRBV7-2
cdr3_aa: CASSTSAKETQYF